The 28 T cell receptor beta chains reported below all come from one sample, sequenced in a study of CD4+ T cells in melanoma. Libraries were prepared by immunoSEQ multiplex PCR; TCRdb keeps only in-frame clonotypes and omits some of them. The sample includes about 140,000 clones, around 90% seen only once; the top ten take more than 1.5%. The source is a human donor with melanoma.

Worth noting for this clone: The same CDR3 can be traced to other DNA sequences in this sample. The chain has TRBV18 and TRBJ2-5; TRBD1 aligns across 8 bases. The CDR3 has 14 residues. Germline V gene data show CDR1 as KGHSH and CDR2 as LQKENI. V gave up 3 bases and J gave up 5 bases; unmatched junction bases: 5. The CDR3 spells CASSPTGAGETQYF. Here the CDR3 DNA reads TGTGCCAGCTCACCGACAGGGGCTGGGGAGACCCAGTACTTC.

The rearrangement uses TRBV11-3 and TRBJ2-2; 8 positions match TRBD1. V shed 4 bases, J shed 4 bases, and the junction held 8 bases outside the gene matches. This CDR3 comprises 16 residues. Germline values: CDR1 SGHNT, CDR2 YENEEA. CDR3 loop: CASSSSGQGPTGELFF. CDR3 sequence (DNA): TGTGCCAGCAGCTCATCCGGACAGGGACCCACCGGGGAGCTGTTTTTT. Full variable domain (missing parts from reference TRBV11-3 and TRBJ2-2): EAGVVQSPRYKIIEKKQPVAFWCNPISGHNTLYWYLQNLGQGPELLIRYENEEAVDDSQLPKDRFSAERLKGVDSTLKIQPAELGDSAVYLCASSSSGQGPTGELFFGEGSRLTVL.

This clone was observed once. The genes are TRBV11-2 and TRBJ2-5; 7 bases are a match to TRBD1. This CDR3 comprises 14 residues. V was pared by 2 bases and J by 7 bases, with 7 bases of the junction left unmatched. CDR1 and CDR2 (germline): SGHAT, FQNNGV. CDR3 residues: CASSLTTGQGTQYF. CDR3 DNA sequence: TGTGCCAGCAGCTTAACGACAGGGCAGGGGACCCAGTACTTC.

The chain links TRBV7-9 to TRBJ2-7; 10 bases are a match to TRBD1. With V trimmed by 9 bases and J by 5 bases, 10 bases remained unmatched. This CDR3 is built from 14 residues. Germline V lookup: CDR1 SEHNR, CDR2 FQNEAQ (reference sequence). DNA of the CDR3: TGTGCCAGTACAACCGGGACAGGGGTCGACGAGCAGTACTTC. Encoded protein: CASTTGTGVDEQYF.

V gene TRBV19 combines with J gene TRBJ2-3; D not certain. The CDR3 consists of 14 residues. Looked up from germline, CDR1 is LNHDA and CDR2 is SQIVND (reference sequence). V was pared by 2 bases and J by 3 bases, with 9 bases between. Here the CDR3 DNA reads TGTGCCAGTAGTATAACGAAAGGAACAGATACGCAGTATTTT. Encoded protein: CASSITKGTDTQYF.

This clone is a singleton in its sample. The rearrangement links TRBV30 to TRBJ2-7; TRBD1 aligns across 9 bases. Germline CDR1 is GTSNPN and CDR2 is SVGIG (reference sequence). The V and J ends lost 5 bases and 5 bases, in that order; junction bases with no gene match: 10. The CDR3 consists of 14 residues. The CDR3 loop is CAWGTTGGRNEQYF. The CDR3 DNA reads TGTGCCTGGGGCACCACAGGGGGCCGGAACGAGCAGTACTTC.

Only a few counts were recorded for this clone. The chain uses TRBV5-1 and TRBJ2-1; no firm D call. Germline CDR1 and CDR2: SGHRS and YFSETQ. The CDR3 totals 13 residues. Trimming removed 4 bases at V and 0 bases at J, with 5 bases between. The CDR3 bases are TGCGCCAGCAGCGGCAGCTCCTACAATGAGCAGTTCTTC. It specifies CASSGSSYNEQFF.

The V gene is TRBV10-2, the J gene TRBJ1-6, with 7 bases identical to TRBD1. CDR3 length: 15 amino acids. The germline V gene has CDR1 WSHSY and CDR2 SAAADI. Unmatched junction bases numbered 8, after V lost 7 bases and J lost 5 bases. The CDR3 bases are TGCGCCAGCAACAGACAGGGCCAAAATAATTCACCCCTCCACTTT. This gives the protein CASNRQGQNNSPLHF.

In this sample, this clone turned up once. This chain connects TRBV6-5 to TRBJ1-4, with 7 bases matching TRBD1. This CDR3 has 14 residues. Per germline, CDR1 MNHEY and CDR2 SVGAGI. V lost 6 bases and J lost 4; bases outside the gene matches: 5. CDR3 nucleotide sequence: TGTGCCAGCAGCCGAGGGGGCTTTAATGAAAAACTGTTTTTT. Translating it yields CASSRGGFNEKLFF.

CDR3 region: CAWSPGGAPRGANVLTF. CDR3 nucleotides: TGTGCCTGGTCCCCTGGCGGGGCGCCGAGGGGGGCCAACGTCCTGACTTTC. The chain combines TRBV30 with TRBJ2-6; D is perhaps TRBD2 (6 bases). Germline values: CDR1 GTSNPN, CDR2 SVGIG (reference sequence). V dropped 5 bases and J dropped 4 bases, with 21 bases sitting between them. There are 17 residues in the CDR3.

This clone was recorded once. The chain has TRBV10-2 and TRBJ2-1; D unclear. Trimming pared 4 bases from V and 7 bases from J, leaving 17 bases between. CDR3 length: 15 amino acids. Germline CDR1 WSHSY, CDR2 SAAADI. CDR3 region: CASSVTLPVSNEQFF. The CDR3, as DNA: TGCGCCAGCAGTGTAACCCTGCCAGTGTCTAATGAGCAGTTCTTC.

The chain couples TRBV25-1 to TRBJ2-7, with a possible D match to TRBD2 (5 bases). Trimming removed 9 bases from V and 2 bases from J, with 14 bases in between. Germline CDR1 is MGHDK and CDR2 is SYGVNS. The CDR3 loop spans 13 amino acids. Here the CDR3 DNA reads TGTGCCAGTGTGAGGGTGGGAACCTACGAGCAGTACTTC. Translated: CASVRVGTYEQYF.

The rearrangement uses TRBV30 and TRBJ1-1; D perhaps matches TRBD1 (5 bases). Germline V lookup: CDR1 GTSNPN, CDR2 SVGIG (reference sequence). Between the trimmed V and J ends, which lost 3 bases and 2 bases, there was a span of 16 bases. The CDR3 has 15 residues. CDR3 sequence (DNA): TGTGCCTGGAGCCGCGGGCAGGGAAGAAACACTGAAGCTTTCTTT. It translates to CAWSRGQGRNTEAFF.

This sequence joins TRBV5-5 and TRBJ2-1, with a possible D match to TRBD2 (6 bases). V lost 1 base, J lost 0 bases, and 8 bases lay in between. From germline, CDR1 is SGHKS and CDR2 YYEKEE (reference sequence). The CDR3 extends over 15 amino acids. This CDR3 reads CASSLSGVSYNEQFF. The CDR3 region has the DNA TGTGCCAGCAGCTTGTCGGGGGTCTCCTACAATGAGCAGTTCTTC.

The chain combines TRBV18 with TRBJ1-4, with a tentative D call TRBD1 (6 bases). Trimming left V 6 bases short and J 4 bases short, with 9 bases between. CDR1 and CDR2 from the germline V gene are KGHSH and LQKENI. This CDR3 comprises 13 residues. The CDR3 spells CASSQGSNEKLFF. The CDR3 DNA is TGTGCCAGCTCGCAGGGGAGTAATGAAAAACTGTTTTTT.

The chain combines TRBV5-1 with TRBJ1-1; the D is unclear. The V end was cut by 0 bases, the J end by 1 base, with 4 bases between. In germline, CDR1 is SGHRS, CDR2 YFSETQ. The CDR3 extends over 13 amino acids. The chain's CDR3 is CASSLVRNTEAFF. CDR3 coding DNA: TGCGCCAGCAGCTTGGTCCGGAACACTGAAGCTTTCTTT.

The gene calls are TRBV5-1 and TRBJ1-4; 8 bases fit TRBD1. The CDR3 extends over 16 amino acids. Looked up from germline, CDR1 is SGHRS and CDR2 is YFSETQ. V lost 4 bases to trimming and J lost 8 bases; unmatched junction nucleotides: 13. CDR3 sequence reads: CASSPAVTGGGEKLFF. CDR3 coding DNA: TGCGCCAGCAGCCCCGCTGTCACAGGGGGTGGGGAAAAACTGTTTTTT. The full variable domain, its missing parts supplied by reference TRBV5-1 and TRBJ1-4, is KAGVTQTPRYLIKTRGQQVTLSCSPISGHRSVSWYQQTPGQGLQFLFEYFSETQRNKGNFPGRFSGRQFSNSRSEMNVSTLELGDSALYLCASSPAVTGGGEKLFFGSGTQLSVL.

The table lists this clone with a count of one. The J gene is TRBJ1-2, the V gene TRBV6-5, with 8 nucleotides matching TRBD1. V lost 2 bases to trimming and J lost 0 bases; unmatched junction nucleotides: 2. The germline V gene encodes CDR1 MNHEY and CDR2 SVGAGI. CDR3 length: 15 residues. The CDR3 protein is CASSYAGQANYGYTF. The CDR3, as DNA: TGTGCCAGCAGTTACGCGGGACAGGCTAACTATGGCTACACCTTC.

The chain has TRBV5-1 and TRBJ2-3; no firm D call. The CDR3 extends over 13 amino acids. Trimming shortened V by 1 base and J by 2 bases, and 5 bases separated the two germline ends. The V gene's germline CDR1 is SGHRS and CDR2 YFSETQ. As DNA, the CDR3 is TGCGCCAGCAGCTTGCGACCCACAGATACGCAGTATTTT. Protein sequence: CASSLRPTDTQYF.

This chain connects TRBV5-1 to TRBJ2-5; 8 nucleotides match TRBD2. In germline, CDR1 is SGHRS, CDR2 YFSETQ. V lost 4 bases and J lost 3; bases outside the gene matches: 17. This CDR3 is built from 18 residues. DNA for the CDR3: TGCGCCAGCAGCACCCCCTTCCCCAGCGGGGGACTGAAAGAGACCCAGTACTTC. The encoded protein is CASSTPFPSGGLKETQYF.

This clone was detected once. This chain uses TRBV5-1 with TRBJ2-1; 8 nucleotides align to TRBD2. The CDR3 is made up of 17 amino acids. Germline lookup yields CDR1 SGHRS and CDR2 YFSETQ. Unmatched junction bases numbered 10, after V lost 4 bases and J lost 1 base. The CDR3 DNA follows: TGCGCCAGCAGCCGGGGGGGGACGACATTATCCTACAATGAGCAGTTCTTC. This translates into CASSRGGTTLSYNEQFF.

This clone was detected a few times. This chain's CDR3 is CSAPSAFF. The CDR3 DNA reads as TGCAGCGCTCCCTCGGCTTTCTTT. This chain links TRBV29-1 with TRBJ1-1; no clear D. Trimming shortened V by 7 bases and J by 11 bases, and 8 bases separated the two germline ends. The CDR3 contains 8 residues. Germline CDR1 and CDR2: SQVTM and ANQGSEA.

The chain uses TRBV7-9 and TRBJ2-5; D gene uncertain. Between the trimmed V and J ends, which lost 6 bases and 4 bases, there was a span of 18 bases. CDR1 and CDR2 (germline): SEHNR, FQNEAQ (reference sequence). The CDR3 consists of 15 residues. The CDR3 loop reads CASRPPPRVGETQYF. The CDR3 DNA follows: TGTGCCAGCAGACCACCTCCCCGGGTTGGAGAGACCCAGTACTTC.

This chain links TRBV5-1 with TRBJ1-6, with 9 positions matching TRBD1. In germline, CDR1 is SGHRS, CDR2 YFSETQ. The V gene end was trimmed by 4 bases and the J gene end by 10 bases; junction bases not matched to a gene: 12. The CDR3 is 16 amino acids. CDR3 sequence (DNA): TGCGCCAGCAGCAGTTACCGACAGGGGGATCACTCACCCCTCCACTTT. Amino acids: CASSSYRQGDHSPLHF.

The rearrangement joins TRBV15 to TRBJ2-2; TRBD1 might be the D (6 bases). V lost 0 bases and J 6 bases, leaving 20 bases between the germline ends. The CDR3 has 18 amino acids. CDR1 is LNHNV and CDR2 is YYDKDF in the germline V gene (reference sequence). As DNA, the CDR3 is TGTGCCACCAGCAGAGATGGGGGTTGGGGGCGGTTTGCCGGGGAGCTGTTTTTT. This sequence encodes CATSRDGGWGRFAGELFF.

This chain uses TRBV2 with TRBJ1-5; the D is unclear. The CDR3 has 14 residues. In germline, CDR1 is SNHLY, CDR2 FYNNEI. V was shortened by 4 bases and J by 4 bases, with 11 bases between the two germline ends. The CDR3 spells CASSAGQQNQPQHF. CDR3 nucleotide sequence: TGTGCCAGCAGTGCCGGCCAGCAAAATCAGCCCCAGCATTTT.

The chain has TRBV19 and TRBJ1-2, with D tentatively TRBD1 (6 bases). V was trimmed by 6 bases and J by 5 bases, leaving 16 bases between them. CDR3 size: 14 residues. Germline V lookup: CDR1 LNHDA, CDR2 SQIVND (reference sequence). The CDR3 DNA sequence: TGTGCCAGTAGGTCCCCGAGGGGGGCTTATGGCTACACCTTC. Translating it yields CASRSPRGAYGYTF. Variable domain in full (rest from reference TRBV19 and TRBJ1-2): DGGITQSPKYLFRKEGQNVTLSCEQNLNHDAMYWYRQDPGQGLRLIYYSQIVNDFQKGDIAEGYSVSREKKESFPLTVTSAQKNPTAFYLCASRSPRGAYGYTFGSGTRLTVV.

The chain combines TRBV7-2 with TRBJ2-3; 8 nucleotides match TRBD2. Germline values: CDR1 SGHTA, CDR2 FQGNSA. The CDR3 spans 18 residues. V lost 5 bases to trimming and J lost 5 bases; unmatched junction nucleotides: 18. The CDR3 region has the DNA TGTGCCAGCAGCCGCCAGGTCCCCCCCCGGGGGGGTGGAGATACGCAGTATTTT. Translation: CASSRQVPPRGGGDTQYF.